The sequence of this T cell receptor (beta chain) was determined in a study of shared T cell receptors in the human thymus. Sequencing used immunoSEQ multiplex PCR; TCRdb keeps in-frame clones, though not all of them. The sample contains hundreds of thousands of clones, roughly 86% of which appear only once. CDR1 is SEHNR and CDR2 is FQNEAQ in the germline V gene (reference sequence). Between the trimmed V and J ends, which lost 0 bases and 7 bases, there was a span of 12 bases. This CDR3 is built from 15 residues. The same data also went into a second study, on human thymus T cells. Turning to that study: Corrective heart surgery yielded resections, and these provided the thymus tissue. The authors found apparently biased V and J gene usage in thymic and blood repertoires. Among unrelated individuals, related research reported thymic repertoires that overlapped highly.

Specimen: thymocytes. The chain recombines TRBV7-9 with TRBJ1-4, with D possibly TRBD1 on 6 matching bases. The sequence was obtained from a boy less than two years old with a congenital heart defect. CDR3 in amino acids: CASSLAVGGVEKLFF. As DNA, the CDR3 is TGTGCCAGCAGCTTAGCGGTAGGGGGAGTTGAAAAACTGTTTTTT.